A single sample gave rise to the 17 T cell receptor beta chains below, sequenced in a study of blood T cell repertoires in COVID-19. Clones were sequenced by immunoSEQ multiplex PCR, and TCRdb holds only the in-frame ones, with some missing. This table has 55,000 to 75,000 clones, about 90% appearing once. Sequencing used peripheral blood. The receptors were gathered from a man aged 45 to 65 with active COVID-19.

J is TRBJ1-4 and V is TRBV5-1; 7 nucleotides agree with TRBD1. The V segment lost 4 bases and the J segment 0 bases; nucleotides outside the gene matches: 3. In germline, CDR1 is SGHRS, CDR2 YFSETQ. The CDR3 loop spans 15 amino acids. As DNA, the CDR3 is TGCGCCAGCAGCAAGACAGGGACAACTAATGAAAAACTGTTTTTT. Translation: CASSKTGTTNEKLFF.

This clone has a handful of counts. This rearrangement joins TRBV6-5 to TRBJ2-5, with TRBD2 identical over 12 bases. This CDR3 has 14 amino acids. J lost 5 bases, V lost 5 bases, and 3 bases had no gene match. The germline V gene has CDR1 MNHEY and CDR2 SVGAGI. The chain's CDR3 is CASSRLAGVETQYF. CDR3 DNA: TGTGCCAGCAGTCGACTAGCGGGAGTGGAGACCCAGTACTTC.

The chain links TRBV6-6 to TRBJ1-1, with D possibly matching TRBD1 (5 bases). The germline CDR1 and CDR2 sequences are MNHNY and SVGAGI (reference sequence). This CDR3 is 14 amino acids long. V shed 2 bases and J shed 6 bases, with 13 bases lying between them. CDR3 in amino acids: CASSYGQGIAEAFF. The CDR3 DNA follows: TGTGCCAGCAGTTACGGGCAGGGTATCGCTGAAGCTTTCTTT.

In this sample, this clone turned up once. The V and J genes are TRBV27 and TRBJ1-5; D not certain. From germline, CDR1 is MNHEY and CDR2 SMNVEV (reference sequence). V was cut by 2 bases and J by 0 bases, with 8 bases left in between. The CDR3 covers 15 residues. CDR3 sequence: CASSLRGYSNQPQHF. CDR3 nucleotides: TGTGCCAGCAGTTTACGGGGTTATAGCAATCAGCCCCAGCATTTT.

This chain links TRBV19 with TRBJ2-7; D possibly corresponds to TRBD1 (6 bases). The ends were cut back, 10 bases at V and 2 bases at J, with 12 bases in the middle. The CDR3 is 12 amino acids. Germline V lookup: CDR1 LNHDA, CDR2 SQIVND (reference sequence). The CDR3, as DNA: TGTGCCACCCGGGACAATGCCTACGAGCAGTACTTC. This gives the protein CATRDNAYEQYF.

The V gene is TRBV28, the J gene TRBJ2-3, with D possibly matching TRBD2 (6 bases). The CDR3 length is 16 residues. The V gene lost 6 bases and the J gene lost 7 bases, with 23 bases spanning the gap. CDR1 and CDR2 (germline): MDHEN, SYDVKM. In DNA form, the CDR3 reads TGTGCCAGCAGCCCTTTTACCGGGAGCCGCTGGAATACGCAGTATTTT. This encodes CASSPFTGSRWNTQYF. Using reference TRBV28 and TRBJ2-3 for the parts outside the CDR3, the full variable domain is DVKVTQSSRYLVKRTGEKVFLECVQDMDHENMFWYRQDPGLGLRLIYFSYDVKMKEKGDIPEGYSVSREKKERFSLILESASTNQTSMYLCASSPFTGSRWNTQYFGPGTRLTVL.

This chain uses TRBV7-3 with TRBJ1-1, with D perhaps matching TRBD1 (5 bases). The CDR3 runs 15 residues. V gave up 2 bases and J gave up 0 bases, with 10 bases separating them. Germline loops: CDR1 SGHTA, CDR2 FQGTGA. CDR3 bases: TGTGCCAGCAGCTTACAGGGCGGGATGAACACTGAAGCTTTCTTT. This codes for CASSLQGGMNTEAFF.

In its sample, this clone was seen a few times. The chain has TRBV30 and TRBJ1-6; D not certain. The V end was cut by 0 bases, the J end by 7 bases, with 7 bases between. Germline loops: CDR1 GTSNPN, CDR2 SVGIG (reference sequence). This CDR3 is built from 13 residues. In DNA, the CDR3 is TGTGCCTGGAGTGTCATGGAGAATTCACCCCTCCACTTT. It encodes CAWSVMENSPLHF.

V usage is TRBV7-2 and J usage is TRBJ2-1; D is uncertain. This CDR3 is 13 amino acids long. Trimming removed 5 bases at V and 10 bases at J, with 15 bases between. In germline, CDR1 is SGHTA, CDR2 FQGNSA. The CDR3 region is CASSPRLPTEQFF. The DNA of the CDR3 is TGTGCCAGCAGCCCCCGGTTGCCAACCGAGCAGTTCTTC.

The chain uses TRBV6-2 or TRBV6-3 and TRBJ2-5; TRBD2 might be the D (7 bases). V dropped 0 bases and J dropped 5 bases, with 28 bases sitting between them. The germline gives CDR1 MNHEY, CDR2 SVGEGT. CDR3 length: 20 amino acids. CDR3 in DNA: TGTGCCAGCAGTTACTCGTTAATCGATGCTACGGGGGGCGAATTGGAGACCCAGTACTTC. It yields the protein CASSYSLIDATGGELETQYF.

The chain employs TRBV28 and TRBJ2-4; tentative D call: TRBD1 (6 bases). Looked up from germline, CDR1 is MDHEN and CDR2 is SYDVKM. The CDR3 extends over 14 amino acids. Trimming took 2 bases from V and 7 from J, leaving 12 bases between them. In nucleotides, the CDR3 is TGTGCCAGCAGTTTAATGGACAGATGGAACATTCAGTACTTC. Translating it yields CASSLMDRWNIQYF. The full variable domain, in which reference TRBV28 and TRBJ2-4 provide the parts outside the CDR3, is DVKVTQSSRYLVKRTGEKVFLECVQDMDHENMFWYRQDPGLGLRLIYFSYDVKMKEKGDIPEGYSVSREKKERFSLILESASTNQTSMYLCASSLMDRWNIQYFGAGTRLSVL.

This rearrangement joins TRBV5-5 to TRBJ1-6; 8 nucleotides agree with TRBD1. The CDR3 extends over 19 amino acids. V lost 0 bases to trimming and J lost 0 bases; unmatched junction nucleotides: 8. CDR1 is SGHKS and CDR2 is YYEKEE in the germline V gene (reference sequence). The CDR3 bases are TGTGCCAGCAGCTTGGTTGGACAGGGAGGGATCTCCTATAATTCACCCCTCCACTTT. Translating it yields CASSLVGQGGISYNSPLHF.

This sequence joins TRBV6-5 and TRBJ2-1; tentative D call: TRBD1 (5 bases). V gave up 7 bases and J gave up 0 bases, with 10 bases separating them. The germline CDR1 and CDR2 sequences are MNHEY and SVGAGI. The CDR3 covers 14 residues. The DNA of the CDR3 is TGTGCCAGCAAAGGTCAGGGCTCCTACAATGAGCAGTTCTTC. Residues: CASKGQGSYNEQFF.

The rearrangement links TRBV28 to TRBJ1-4; 8 bases map to TRBD1. Germline V gene sequence: CDR1 MDHEN, CDR2 SYDVKM. There are 15 residues in the CDR3. V was clipped by 8 bases and J by 8 bases; unmatched bases: 13. In nucleotides, the CDR3 is TGTGCCAGCGGTGACAGGGGAGAGGCTGGGGAAAAACTGTTTTTT. Translation gives CASGDRGEAGEKLFF.

This rearrangement joins TRBV24-1 to TRBJ1-4; D possibly corresponds to TRBD1 (6 bases). The germline V gene has CDR1 KGHDR and CDR2 SFDVKD. Trimming removed 0 bases at V and 7 bases at J, with 11 bases between. CDR3 length equals 15 residues. CDR3 sequence reads: CATSDLGQGFEKLFF. The CDR3 DNA reads as TGTGCCACCAGTGATTTGGGGCAGGGGTTTGAAAAACTGTTTTTT.

The chain is built from TRBV15 and TRBJ1-2; D unclear. CDR1 and CDR2 from the germline V gene are LNHNV and YYDKDF (reference sequence). The CDR3 runs 14 residues. Between the trimmed V and J ends, which lost 5 bases and 0 bases, there was a span of 10 bases. CDR3 amino acids: CATSSRGANYGYTF. In DNA form, the CDR3 reads TGTGCCACCAGCTCTCGCGGGGCTAACTATGGCTACACCTTC.

The V call is TRBV7-2, the J call TRBJ1-2; TRBD1 might be the D (6 bases). Germline CDR1 and CDR2: SGHTA and FQGNSA. V was cut by 5 bases and J by 2 bases, with 12 bases left in between. The CDR3 loop spans 14 amino acids. The CDR3 loop is CASSPRDKNYGYTF. The CDR3 bases are TGTGCCAGCAGCCCCAGGGACAAGAACTATGGCTACACCTTC.